This TCR beta chain was captured in a study of blood T cell repertoires in COVID-19. Study-level background: COVID-19 samples, acute and convalescent, were from the United States, Italy and Spain. T cells, B-cell-depleted T cells, or PBMCs provided the cDNA or gDNA that served as material.

Per the original methods: Counts of nucleated cells, estimated from reference gene primer amplification, were obtained. Profiled with immunoSEQ multiplex PCR; TCRdb holds only in-frame clones, not every one. The V and J calls and clone size come from that table; D and trimming were worked out from the DNA. This sample has approximately 74,000 clones, with over 80% found just once. Germline-derived CDR1 and CDR2 are SGHNT and YYREEE (reference sequence). This CDR3 spans 17 amino acids. The V end lost 0 bases, the J end lost 0 bases, and 14 bases lay between the germline ends. Sequenced: peripheral blood. V is TRBV5-4 and J is TRBJ2-3; tentatively, D is TRBD2 (6 bases). This receptor was taken from an elderly man with active or convalescent COVID-19. CDR3 amino acids: CASSLVLGGTSTDTQYF. In DNA, the CDR3 is TGTGCCAGCAGCTTGGTTCTGGGGGGTACTAGCACAGATACGCAGTATTTT. Full variable domain (rest looked up from reference TRBV5-4 and TRBJ2-3): ETGVTQSPTHLIKTRGQQVTLRCSSQSGHNTVSWYQQALGQGPQFIFQYYREEENGRGNFPPRFSGLQFPNYSSELNVNALELDDSALYLCASSLVLGGTSTDTQYFGPGTRLTVL.